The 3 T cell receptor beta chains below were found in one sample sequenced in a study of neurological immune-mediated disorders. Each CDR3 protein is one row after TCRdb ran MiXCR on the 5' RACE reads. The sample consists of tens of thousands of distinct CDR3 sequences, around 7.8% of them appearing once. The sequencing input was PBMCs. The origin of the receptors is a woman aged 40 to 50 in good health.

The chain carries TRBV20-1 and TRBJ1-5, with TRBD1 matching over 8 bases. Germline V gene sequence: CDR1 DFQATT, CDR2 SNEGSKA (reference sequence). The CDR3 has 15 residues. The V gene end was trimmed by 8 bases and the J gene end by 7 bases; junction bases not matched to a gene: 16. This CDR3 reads CSTLSEDREVQPQHF. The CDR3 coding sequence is TGCAGTACTTTGTCGGAGGACAGGGAGGTCCAGCCCCAGCATTTT.

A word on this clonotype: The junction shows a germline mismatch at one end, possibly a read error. CDR3 in DNA: TGTGCCAGAAGTTTTACTGGGAGGCCAAGAGGGACCGGGGAGCTGTTTTTT. It translates to CARSFTGRPRGTGELFF. This chain links TRBV28 with TRBJ2-2; tentatively, D is TRBD2 (6 bases). From germline, CDR1 is MDHEN and CDR2 SYDVKM. This CDR3 comprises 17 residues.

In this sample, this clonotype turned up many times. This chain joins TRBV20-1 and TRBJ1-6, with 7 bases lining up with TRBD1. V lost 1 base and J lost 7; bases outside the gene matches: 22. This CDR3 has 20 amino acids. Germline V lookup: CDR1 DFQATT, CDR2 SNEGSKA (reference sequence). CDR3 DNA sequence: TGCAGTGCTAGAGGGGGAGCTTCCGGACAGGTGCCCTCTTGGAATTCACCCCTCCACTTT. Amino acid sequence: CSARGGASGQVPSWNSPLHF.